One sample yielded the 27 T cell receptor beta chains listed below, sequenced in a study of blood T cell repertoires in COVID-19 (dated by TCRdb to 2018 to 2021). The method was the immunoSEQ multiplex PCR assay. The immuneACCESS repertoire file appears here via TCRdb, limited to in-frame rearrangements. These files lack a portion of the clones; in checked studies, under half of the deficit traces to unresolved V genes, and the cause of the others is not known. This sample holds some 96,000 clones; approximately 86% were observed only once. Of the sample, roughly 12% falls within the top ten clones. What was sequenced was peripheral blood. All receptors come from a man aged 45-60 years with active or convalescent COVID-19.

The chain's CDR3 is CASSQLSADSYEQYF. The CDR3 coding sequence is TGTGCCAGCTCACAACTCTCCGCCGACTCCTACGAGCAGTACTTC. V is TRBV18 and J is TRBJ2-7; D unresolved. From germline, CDR1 is KGHSH and CDR2 LQKENI. V lost 4 bases and J 0 bases, leaving 13 bases between the germline ends. This CDR3 spans 15 amino acids. Based on the CDR3 plus reference TRBV18 and TRBJ2-7, the full variable domain is NAGVMQNPRHLVRRRGQEARLRCSPMKGHSHVYWYRQLPEEGLKFMVYLQKENIIDESGMPKERFSAEFPKEGPSILRIQQVVRGDSAAYFCASSQLSADSYEQYFGPGTRLTVT.

The chain joins TRBV9 to TRBJ1-6; 8 bases agree with TRBD1. The CDR3 runs to 14 residues. The trim removed 4 bases at V and 7 bases at J, leaving 4 bases unmatched. In germline, CDR1 is SGDLS, CDR2 YYNGEE. CDR3 sequence reads: CASSIGQGNSPLHF. The CDR3, as DNA: TGTGCCAGCAGCATCGGACAGGGAAATTCACCCCTCCACTTT.

The chain carries TRBV9 and TRBJ2-1, with D tentatively TRBD2 (6 bases). The CDR3 consists of 16 residues. Trimming removed 3 bases at V and 0 bases at J, with 13 bases between. Per the germline V gene, CDR1 is SGDLS and CDR2 is YYNGEE. The CDR3 nucleotides read TGTGCCAGCAGCGGACTAGACAGAAGCTCCTACAATGAGCAGTTCTTC. It encodes CASSGLDRSSYNEQFF.

The rearrangement joins TRBV11-1 to TRBJ2-7, with TRBD2 matching over 8 bases. Germline V gene data show CDR1 as SGHAT and CDR2 as FQDESV (reference sequence). J was trimmed by 4 bases and V by 7 bases; bases with no gene match: 12. This CDR3 is built from 15 residues. This chain's CDR3 is CASTPVGGRLYEQYF. The CDR3 DNA follows: TGTGCCAGCACACCCGTGGGCGGGAGGTTGTACGAGCAGTACTTC.

This clone was seen only a few times. The CDR3: CATSGAGSSTDTQYF. In nucleotides, the CDR3 is TGTGCCACCAGTGGGGCTGGATCTAGCACAGATACGCAGTATTTT. The chain uses TRBV24-1 and TRBJ2-3; D gene ambiguous. This CDR3 region has 15 residues. V shed 5 bases and J shed 0 bases, with 11 bases lying between them. The germline V gene encodes CDR1 KGHDR and CDR2 SFDVKD.

The V and J genes are TRBV5-1 and TRBJ2-3; D unresolved. The length of the CDR3 is 17 residues. CDR1 SGHRS and CDR2 YFSETQ come from the germline V gene. Deletions cut 0 bases from V and 0 bases from J, with 14 bases between. CDR3 nucleotides: TGCGCCAGCAGCTTGGCCAGGCAGACCTCTAGCACAGATACGCAGTATTTT. Translation: CASSLARQTSSTDTQYF.

A single count supports this clone. This chain connects TRBV19 to TRBJ2-7; TRBD1 is a possible D gene (6 bases). CDR1 and CDR2 from the germline V gene are LNHDA and SQIVND (reference sequence). The CDR3 sequence is 12 residues long. V lost 5 bases and J 3 bases, leaving 8 bases between the germline ends. CDR3 nucleotide sequence: TGTGCCAGTAGTGGGGGCAGCTACGAGCAGTACTTC. Amino acid sequence: CASSGGSYEQYF.

The rearrangement joins TRBV5-1 to TRBJ2-3, with 12 positions matching TRBD2. The CDR3 is 16 residues long. Germline trimming cut 4 bases from V and 3 bases from J; bases unmatched to any gene: 6. Per germline, CDR1 SGHRS and CDR2 YFSETQ. Here the CDR3 DNA reads TGCGCCAGCAGCCCCCGACTAGCGGGAGTGACAGATACGCAGTATTTT. It encodes CASSPRLAGVTDTQYF.

V usage is TRBV11-2 and J usage is TRBJ2-7, with 11 positions matching TRBD2. CDR3 length: 16 amino acids. V lost 0 bases to trimming and J lost 7 bases; unmatched junction nucleotides: 8. The germline V gene has CDR1 SGHAT and CDR2 FQNNGV. The CDR3 coding sequence is TGTGCCAGCAGCTTAGAAAATAGCGGGAGGGCGGGAGAGCAGTACTTC. Its protein is CASSLENSGRAGEQYF.

This chain links TRBV7-9 with TRBJ2-7; perhaps TRBD2 as D (5 bases). CDR1 is SEHNR, CDR2 FQNEAQ, per germline (reference sequence). Trimming stripped 2 bases from V and 5 bases from J, with 13 bases between. The CDR3 runs 14 residues. CDR3 residues: CASSLMEDLDEQYF. The CDR3, as DNA: TGTGCCAGCAGCTTAATGGAGGACTTGGACGAGCAGTACTTC. Drawing the rest from reference TRBV7-9 and TRBJ2-7, the complete variable domain is DTGVSQNPRHKITKRGQNVTFRCDPISEHNRLYWYRQTLGQGPEFLTYFQNEAQLEKSRLLSDRFSAERPKGSFSTLEIQRTEQGDSAMYLCASSLMEDLDEQYFGPGTRLTVT.

The chain links TRBV27 to TRBJ1-2; TRBD1 matches 9 bases. V dropped 5 bases and J dropped 5; count of bases not matched to a gene: 6. CDR1 is MNHEY and CDR2 is SMNVEV in the germline V gene (reference sequence). CDR3 length: 14 amino acids. CDR3 residues: CASSTLTGGYGYTF. Here the CDR3 DNA reads TGTGCCAGCAGTACTCTGACAGGGGGGTATGGCTACACCTTC.

The CDR3 loop reads CASSENEQGLVGYTF. The CDR3 DNA reads TGCGCCAGCAGTGAAAATGAACAGGGCTTGGTCGGCTACACCTTC. This chain joins TRBV10-2 and TRBJ1-2, with TRBD1 as a possible D gene (6 bases). This CDR3 is 15 amino acids long. V was shortened by 3 bases and J by 8 bases, with 19 bases between the two germline ends. Germline-derived CDR1 and CDR2 are WSHSY and SAAADI.

This clone occurred once. The V gene is TRBV5-6, the J gene TRBJ2-7; the match to TRBD2 covers 11 bases. Per the germline V gene, CDR1 is SGHDT and CDR2 is YYEEEE. J was trimmed by 2 bases and V by 4 bases; bases with no gene match: 8. This CDR3 spans 16 amino acids. CDR3 protein: CASSPLGLAGAYEQYF. CDR3 sequence (DNA): TGTGCCAGCAGCCCCCTCGGACTAGCGGGCGCCTACGAGCAGTACTTC.

The chain is built from TRBV18 and TRBJ2-5; 10 nucleotides line up with TRBD2. CDR1 KGHSH and CDR2 LQKENI come from the germline V gene. This CDR3 has 16 amino acids. Trimming at V came to 0 bases and at J to 5 bases, leaving 6 bases not matched to a gene. The CDR3 loop is CASSPPLLAGAETQYF. CDR3 bases: TGTGCCAGCTCACCACCGTTGCTAGCGGGAGCTGAGACCCAGTACTTC.

V is TRBV5-1 and J is TRBJ2-7; 10 nucleotides line up with TRBD2. CDR1 and CDR2 (germline): SGHRS, YFSETQ. This CDR3 is 13 amino acids long. With 4 bases clipped from V and 2 bases from J, the junction kept 0 bases outside the gene matches. The CDR3 sequence is CASSSGRAYEQYF. CDR3 DNA: TGCGCCAGCAGCAGCGGGAGGGCCTACGAGCAGTACTTC.

J is TRBJ2-5 and V is TRBV11-2, with D tentatively TRBD1 (5 bases). The CDR3 is made up of 13 amino acids. CDR1 and CDR2 from the germline V gene are SGHAT and FQNNGV. Between the trimmed V and J ends, which lost 1 base and 6 bases, there was a span of 9 bases. This chain's CDR3 is CASSLASGQTQYF. In DNA, the CDR3 is TGTGCCAGCAGCTTAGCCTCAGGGCAGACCCAGTACTTC.

This rearrangement joins TRBV7-8 to TRBJ2-2; TRBD1 matches at 8 bases. The germline V gene has CDR1 SGHVS and CDR2 FQNEAQ. Trimming at V came to 8 bases and at J to 5 bases, leaving 7 bases not matched to a gene. CDR3 length equals 14 residues. The CDR3 here is CASHPRGRTGELFF. The CDR3, as DNA: TGTGCCAGCCACCCCAGGGGGCGGACCGGGGAGCTGTTTTTT. The full variable domain, its missing parts supplied by reference TRBV7-8 and TRBJ2-2, is GAGVSQSPRYKVAKRGQDVALRCDPISGHVSLFWYQQALGQGPEFLTYFQNEAQLDKSGLPSDRFFAERPEGSVSTLKIQRTQQEDSAVYLCASHPRGRTGELFFGEGSRLTVL.

This clone came up a few times. The V call is TRBV10-3, the J call TRBJ2-1; D uncertain. V was shortened by 2 bases and J by 9 bases, with 11 bases between the two germline ends. Germline V CDR1 and CDR2: ENHRY, SYGVKD. This CDR3 contains 13 residues. CDR3 protein: CAISEVSSPEQFF. In nucleotides, the CDR3 is TGTGCCATCAGTGAGGTTAGTTCCCCTGAGCAGTTCTTC.

The chain links TRBV19 to TRBJ1-2; D is undetermined. The V and J ends lost 7 bases and 8 bases respectively, with 20 bases between them. The CDR3 spans 14 residues. Per the germline V gene, CDR1 is LNHDA and CDR2 is SQIVND (reference sequence). CDR3: CASTPPGQTWGYTF. In DNA form, the CDR3 reads TGTGCCAGTACTCCCCCGGGTCAGACGTGGGGCTACACCTTC.

The chain uses TRBV28 and TRBJ2-1; 9 bases are a match to TRBD2. The CDR3 has 18 amino acids. The V and J ends lost 4 bases and 7 bases, in that order; junction bases with no gene match: 17. Looked up from germline, CDR1 is MDHEN and CDR2 is SYDVKM. This CDR3 is CASSWRASGKSGKNEQFF. CDR3 coding DNA: TGTGCCAGCAGTTGGAGGGCTAGCGGGAAGAGTGGTAAGAATGAGCAGTTCTTC. Full variable domain (rest looked up from reference TRBV28 and TRBJ2-1): DVKVTQSSRYLVKRTGEKVFLECVQDMDHENMFWYRQDPGLGLRLIYFSYDVKMKEKGDIPEGYSVSREKKERFSLILESASTNQTSMYLCASSWRASGKSGKNEQFFGPGTRLTVL.

The chain is built from TRBV28 and TRBJ2-7; D is possibly TRBD1 (5 bases). Germline CDR1 reads MDHEN; CDR2 reads SYDVKM. The CDR3 spans 13 residues. Deletions cut 5 bases from V and 2 bases from J, with 10 bases between. In DNA form, the CDR3 reads TGTGCCAGCAGTGATCAGGGCCCCTACGAGCAGTACTTC. It specifies CASSDQGPYEQYF.

This clone was observed once. This chain links TRBV5-4 with TRBJ2-1, with 8 bases that match TRBD2. Losses at the gene ends were 0 bases for V and 13 bases for J; bases not matched to a gene: 15. The CDR3 has 16 residues. Germline lookup yields CDR1 SGHNT and CDR2 YYREEE (reference sequence). CDR3 residues: CASSLAGSGKYYFQFF. The CDR3 region has the DNA TGTGCCAGCAGCTTGGCCGGTAGCGGGAAATATTATTTTCAGTTCTTC.

In DNA form, the CDR3 reads TGTGCCAGCAGCTGGGGACTAGCGGGAGTGCTAAGTTCAGATACGCAGTATTTT. Translation: CASSWGLAGVLSSDTQYF. The J gene is TRBJ2-3, the V gene TRBV7-8, with TRBD2 identical over 14 bases. Trimming at V came to 4 bases and at J to 4 bases, leaving 10 bases not matched to a gene. This CDR3 spans 18 amino acids. Per the germline V gene, CDR1 is SGHVS and CDR2 is FQNEAQ.

The chain couples TRBV6-6 to TRBJ1-6, with no clear D. The CDR3 length is 15 residues. CDR1 is MNHNY and CDR2 is SVGAGI in the germline V gene (reference sequence). V dropped 6 bases and J dropped 2 bases, with 11 bases sitting between them. The DNA for the CDR3 is TGTGCCAGCAGCTTAGCTTCGACCTATAATTCACCCCTCCACTTT. Translation gives CASSLASTYNSPLHF.

The J gene is TRBJ2-5, the V gene TRBV9; 14 nucleotides align to TRBD2. The CDR3 runs 18 residues. The junction had 9 bases not matched to a gene; V was cut back by 3 bases and J by 2 bases. The V gene's germline CDR1 is SGDLS and CDR2 YYNGEE. Here the CDR3 DNA reads TGTGCCAGCAGCGCCGGGACTAGCGGGAGATGGCGACAAGAGACCCAGTACTTC. It specifies CASSAGTSGRWRQETQYF.

CDR3 coding DNA: TGTGCCACCAGCGCCTCAGTTAATACGCAGTATTTT. It yields the protein CATSASVNTQYF. The chain links TRBV24-1 to TRBJ2-3; D is unresolved. CDR3 length: 12 residues. V dropped 7 bases and J dropped 7 bases, with 11 bases sitting between them. Per the germline V gene, CDR1 is KGHDR and CDR2 is SFDVKD.

This clone appeared a few times. This chain links TRBV7-2 with TRBJ1-3, with D unresolved. This CDR3 is built from 13 residues. Trimming pared 4 bases from V and 1 base from J, leaving 5 bases between. The germline V gene has CDR1 SGHTA and CDR2 FQGNSA. The CDR3 nucleotides are TGTGCCAGCAGCTACAGTTCTGGAAACACCATATATTTT. Amino acid sequence: CASSYSSGNTIYF.